One sample yielded the 20 T cell receptor beta chains listed below, sequenced in a study of CD8 T cells in ankylosing spondylitis (dated by TCRdb to the late 2010s). What the research found in general, with its limitations: A TCR beta motif of fewer than 10 highly homologous amino acid variants appeared characteristic of blood from ankylosing spondylitis patients.

No antigen has been assigned to these receptors. Library method: 5' RACE. Instrument used: Illumina HiSeq 2500. Using fastp trimming at Q25 and MiXCR clonotype assembly, TCRdb reanalyzed the public sequencing data and kept in-frame beta chains. Records with the same CDR3 protein are collapsed into one entry carrying the most frequent genes and DNA. This sample is represented by 700,000 to 1,000,000 distinct CDR3 sequences; over 9.5% of them were singletons. Together, the top ten hold about 0.5% of the sample. Material: blood, either unsorted or a sorted T cell fraction (not recorded which). Receptors were obtained from a male donor with ankylosing spondylitis.

This clonotype turned up a few times. This chain joins TRBV6-1 and TRBJ1-5; D is unclear. Germline CDR1 is MNHNS and CDR2 is SASEGT. The V gene lost 4 bases and the J gene lost 5 bases, with 12 bases spanning the gap. There are 14 residues in the CDR3. CDR3 nucleotide sequence: TGTGCCAGCAGTGTTAGCCGTGGTTATCAGCCCCAGCATTTT. This encodes CASSVSRGYQPQHF.

This clonotype has only a few counts. The rearrangement uses TRBV3-1 and TRBJ2-4; D ambiguous. The V gene lost 6 bases and the J gene lost 1 base, with 16 bases spanning the gap. This CDR3 comprises 16 residues. From germline, CDR1 is LGHDT and CDR2 YNNKEL (reference sequence). CDR3: CASSRGPSEAKNIQYF. CDR3 nucleotides: TGTGCCAGCAGTCGAGGACCCTCCGAGGCCAAAAACATTCAGTACTTC.

This clonotype was recorded at least ten times. This rearrangement joins TRBV15 to TRBJ1-2, with unresolved D. Per the germline V gene, CDR1 is LNHNV and CDR2 is YYDKDF (reference sequence). V gave up 0 bases and J gave up 3 bases, with 5 bases separating them. The CDR3 contains 13 residues. The CDR3 DNA is TGTGCCACCAGCAGAGATAGGGACTATGGCTACACCTTC. Encoded protein: CATSRDRDYGYTF.

This clonotype was found many times. The rearrangement joins TRBV9 to TRBJ1-1, with D possibly TRBD1 on 5 matching bases. This CDR3 comprises 13 residues. The V end was cut by 4 bases, the J end by 2 bases, with 9 bases between. Per germline, CDR1 SGDLS and CDR2 YYNGEE. The CDR3 nucleotides read TGTGCCAGCAGCTCCAGGGTCAACACTGAAGCTTTCTTT. Translated: CASSSRVNTEAFF.

V and J are TRBV20-1 and TRBJ2-3, with D perhaps TRBD1 (6 bases). Per germline, CDR1 DFQATT and CDR2 SNEGSKA (reference sequence). The V end lost 2 bases, the J end lost 2 bases, and 14 bases lay between the germline ends. CDR3 length: 15 amino acids. CDR3 loop: CSARKGRTATDTQYF. The CDR3 region has the DNA TGCAGTGCTAGAAAAGGCAGGACAGCCACAGATACGCAGTATTTT.

This clonotype was found a few times. The chain links TRBV12-3 or TRBV12-4 to TRBJ2-6; TRBD1 agrees at 8 bases. Trimming took 4 bases from V and 2 from J; bases not matched to a gene: 7. The CDR3 has 17 residues. The CDR3 region is CASSWTGITAGANVLTF. The CDR3 DNA follows: TGTGCCAGCAGTTGGACAGGGATAACGGCTGGGGCCAACGTCCTGACTTTC.

The V and J genes are TRBV6-1 and TRBJ1-3; D perhaps matches TRBD1 (6 bases). V lost 7 bases and J lost 0, with 10 bases in between. The germline CDR1 and CDR2 sequences are MNHNS and SASEGT. The CDR3 is made up of 14 amino acids. The CDR3 spells CASNLDSSGNTIYF. Written as DNA, the CDR3 is TGTGCCAGCAACTTGGACAGCTCTGGAAACACCATATATTTT.

This clonotype was observed at least ten times. V is TRBV20-1 and J is TRBJ2-1; D is ambiguous. Germline lookup yields CDR1 DFQATT and CDR2 SNEGSKA (reference sequence). V lost 3 bases and J lost 9, with 12 bases in between. CDR3 length equals 12 residues. CDR3 bases: TGCAGTGCTAGCGTCGCGGACGGTGAGCAGTTCTTC. This translates into CSASVADGEQFF.

A few counts support this clonotype. Here the CDR3 DNA reads TGCGCCAGCAGCCAAGACCTTGGACAGGGAGGACTTGGAAAACTGTTTTTT. Its protein product is CASSQDLGQGGLGKLFF. This chain connects TRBV4-3 to TRBJ1-4; TRBD1 matches at 8 bases. The V segment lost 0 bases and the J segment 10 bases; nucleotides outside the gene matches: 13. The germline V gene has CDR1 LGHNA and CDR2 YSLEER. This CDR3 has 17 residues.

This clonotype was recorded a few times. The chain joins TRBV6-2 or TRBV6-3 to TRBJ1-2, with D perhaps matching TRBD1 (5 bases). The CDR3 contains 14 residues. Germline assignment: CDR1 MNHEY and CDR2 SVGEGT. V lost 7 bases, J lost 5 bases, and 17 bases lay in between. CDR3 region: CASTPRGPEYGYTF. The CDR3 DNA reads TGTGCCAGCACCCCTCGGGGACCGGAGTATGGCTACACCTTC.

The chain combines TRBV12-3 or TRBV12-4 with TRBJ1-5; 7 bases fit TRBD1. The CDR3 sequence is 12 residues long. Losses at the gene ends were 8 bases for V and 7 bases for J; bases not matched to a gene: 5. CDR3 DNA sequence: TGTGCCAGCGGAGGGGGCGGGCAGCCCCAGCATTTT. Translated, it gives CASGGGGQPQHF.

This clonotype has a count of ten or more. This rearrangement joins TRBV29-1 to TRBJ2-5; a weak D match, TRBD1 (5 bases). CDR1 and CDR2 from the germline V gene are SQVTM and ANQGSEA. The length of the CDR3 is 12 residues. The germline V and J ends were trimmed by 4 bases and 4 bases, with 10 bases remaining between them. This CDR3 is CSVVRQGETQYF. In DNA, the CDR3 is TGCAGCGTTGTGCGTCAGGGAGAGACCCAGTACTTC.

This clonotype was detected many times. The V gene is TRBV12-3 or TRBV12-4, the J gene TRBJ1-3, with D hard to call. The V gene lost 5 bases and the J gene lost 9 bases, with 20 bases spanning the gap. The CDR3 is made up of 15 amino acids. CDR3 residues: CASSRRHDEYGTIYF. The DNA for the CDR3 is TGTGCCAGCAGTCGCCGACATGACGAATATGGCACCATATATTTT.

This clonotype was picked up a small number of times. The rearrangement links TRBV5-1 to TRBJ2-2; perhaps TRBD2 as D (5 bases). This CDR3 is built from 14 residues. V dropped 2 bases and J dropped 3 bases, with 8 bases sitting between them. Germline CDR1 SGHRS, CDR2 YFSETQ. The CDR3 loop reads CASSFYGDTGELFF. Here the CDR3 DNA reads TGCGCCAGCAGCTTCTACGGGGACACCGGGGAGCTGTTTTTT.

The rearrangement uses TRBV6-1 and TRBJ2-5, with a possible D match to TRBD1 (5 bases). Germline assignment: CDR1 MNHNS and CDR2 SASEGT. The CDR3 is 14 residues long. The germline V and J ends were trimmed by 4 bases and 2 bases, with 11 bases remaining between them. CDR3 loop: CASSAAGWQETQYF. CDR3 DNA sequence: TGTGCCAGCAGTGCTGCAGGGTGGCAAGAGACCCAGTACTTC.

This clonotype was detected many times. The rearrangement links TRBV20-1 to TRBJ1-2; a weak D match, TRBD1 (6 bases). Trimming cost V 3 bases and J 6 bases, with 11 bases left between them. CDR3 size: 12 residues. The V gene's germline CDR1 is DFQATT and CDR2 SNEGSKA (reference sequence). The chain's CDR3 is CSASRGADGYTF. The CDR3 DNA is TGCAGTGCTAGTCGGGGGGCGGATGGCTACACCTTC.

This clonotype was counted many times. The genes are TRBV29-1 and TRBJ2-5; 9 nucleotides agree with TRBD2. This CDR3 spans 13 amino acids. Per the germline V gene, CDR1 is SQVTM and CDR2 is ANQGSEA. The V segment lost 5 bases and the J segment 5 bases; nucleotides outside the gene matches: 6. The CDR3 bases are TGCAGCGTTTTTAGCGGGAGTCGTGAGACCCAGTACTTC. Encoded protein: CSVFSGSRETQYF.

This clonotype has a single count. The chain is built from TRBV20-1 and TRBJ2-5, with 9 nucleotides matching TRBD1. Germline lookup yields CDR1 DFQATT and CDR2 SNEGSKA (reference sequence). The V segment lost 2 bases and the J segment 7 bases; nucleotides outside the gene matches: 8. The CDR3 extends over 14 amino acids. Here the CDR3 reads CSARLNRGRGTQYF. CDR3 DNA: TGCAGTGCTAGATTAAACAGGGGGCGGGGGACCCAGTACTTC.

The chain combines TRBV12-3 or TRBV12-4 with TRBJ2-3; 8 bases are shared with TRBD2. There are 14 residues in the CDR3. V shed 7 bases and J 6 bases; nucleotides not matched to a gene: 9. In nucleotides, the CDR3 is TGTGCCAGCACGACAGCGGGAGTGGGGGATACGCAGTATTTT. It yields the protein CASTTAGVGDTQYF.

Many counts were recorded for this clonotype. This chain links TRBV20-1 with TRBJ2-3; D not resolved. The CDR3 runs 14 residues. The germline V gene has CDR1 DFQATT and CDR2 SNEGSKA (reference sequence). V lost 5 bases and J 2 bases, leaving 14 bases between the germline ends. DNA of the CDR3: TGCAGTGCTGGGCCCAGCCGCACCACAGATACGCAGTATTTT. Its translation is CSAGPSRTTDTQYF.